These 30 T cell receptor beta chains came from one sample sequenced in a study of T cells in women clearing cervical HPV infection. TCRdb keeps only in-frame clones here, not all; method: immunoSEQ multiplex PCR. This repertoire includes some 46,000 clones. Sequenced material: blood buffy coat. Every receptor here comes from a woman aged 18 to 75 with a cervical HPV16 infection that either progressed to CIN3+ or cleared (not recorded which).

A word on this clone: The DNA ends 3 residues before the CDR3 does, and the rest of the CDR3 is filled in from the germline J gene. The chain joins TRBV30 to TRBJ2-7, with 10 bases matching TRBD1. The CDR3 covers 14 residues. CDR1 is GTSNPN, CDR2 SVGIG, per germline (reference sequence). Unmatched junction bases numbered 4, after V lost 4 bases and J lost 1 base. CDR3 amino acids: CAWTRDRGSYEQYF. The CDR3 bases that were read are TGTGCCTGGACCAGGGACAGGGGTTCCTACGAG.

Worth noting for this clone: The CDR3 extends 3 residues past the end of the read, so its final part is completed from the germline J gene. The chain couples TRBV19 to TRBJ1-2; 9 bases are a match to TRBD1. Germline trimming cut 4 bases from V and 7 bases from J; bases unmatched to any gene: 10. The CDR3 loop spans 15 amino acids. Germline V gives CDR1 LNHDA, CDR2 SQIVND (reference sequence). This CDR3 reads CASSTQGQGKTGYTF. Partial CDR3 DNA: TGTGCCAGTAGTACACAGGGACAGGGAAAGACTGGC.

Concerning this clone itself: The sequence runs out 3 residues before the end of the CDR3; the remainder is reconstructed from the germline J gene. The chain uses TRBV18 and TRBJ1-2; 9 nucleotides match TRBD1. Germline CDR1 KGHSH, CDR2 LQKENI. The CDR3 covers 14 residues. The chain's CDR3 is CASSPIQGAEGYTF. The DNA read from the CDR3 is TGTGCCAGCTCACCCATACAGGGGGCGGAAGGC.

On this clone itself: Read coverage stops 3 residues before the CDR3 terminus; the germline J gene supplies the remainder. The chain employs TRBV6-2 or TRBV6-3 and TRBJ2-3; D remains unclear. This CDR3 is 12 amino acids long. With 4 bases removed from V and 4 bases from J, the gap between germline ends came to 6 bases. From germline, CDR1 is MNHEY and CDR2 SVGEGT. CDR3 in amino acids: CASSFVPDTQYF. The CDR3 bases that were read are TGTGCCAGCAGTTTCGTCCCAGATACG.

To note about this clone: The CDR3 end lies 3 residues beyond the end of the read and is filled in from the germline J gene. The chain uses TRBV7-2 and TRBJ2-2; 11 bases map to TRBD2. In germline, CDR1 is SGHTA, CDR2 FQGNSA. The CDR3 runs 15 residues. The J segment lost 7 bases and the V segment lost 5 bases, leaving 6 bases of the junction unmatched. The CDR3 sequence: CASSLTGTSGGELFF. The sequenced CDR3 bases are TGTGCCAGCAGCCTTACCGGGACTAGCGGCGGGGAG.

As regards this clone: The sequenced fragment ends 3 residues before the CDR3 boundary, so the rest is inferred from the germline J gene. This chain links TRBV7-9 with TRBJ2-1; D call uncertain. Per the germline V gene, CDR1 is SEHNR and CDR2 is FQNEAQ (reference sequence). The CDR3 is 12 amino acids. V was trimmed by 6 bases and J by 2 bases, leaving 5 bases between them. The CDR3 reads CASSPTYNEQFF. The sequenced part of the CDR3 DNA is TGTGCCAGCAGTCCAACCTACAATGAG.

CDR3 residues: CASRSRGTGTDNSPLHF. The part of the CDR3 DNA that was read is TGTGCCAGTAGATCGAGGGGGACCGGGACAGACAATTCACCC. The J gene is TRBJ1-6, the V gene TRBV19; 7 bases fit TRBD1. The read halts 3 residues ahead of the CDR3 end, with the missing end drawn from the germline J gene. The CDR3 extends over 17 amino acids. In germline, CDR1 is LNHDA, CDR2 SQIVND (reference sequence). V trimming: 6 bases; J trimming: 7 bases; junction bases outside the gene matches: 15.

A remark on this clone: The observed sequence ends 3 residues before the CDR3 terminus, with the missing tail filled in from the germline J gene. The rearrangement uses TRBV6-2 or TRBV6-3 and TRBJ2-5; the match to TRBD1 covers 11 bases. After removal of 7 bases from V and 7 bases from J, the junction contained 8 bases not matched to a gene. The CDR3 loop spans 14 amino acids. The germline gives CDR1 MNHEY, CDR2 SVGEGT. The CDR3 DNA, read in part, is TGTGCCAGCAAGGGACAGGGGGTTATAGGGACC. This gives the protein CASKGQGVIGT. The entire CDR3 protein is CASKGQGVIGTQYF.

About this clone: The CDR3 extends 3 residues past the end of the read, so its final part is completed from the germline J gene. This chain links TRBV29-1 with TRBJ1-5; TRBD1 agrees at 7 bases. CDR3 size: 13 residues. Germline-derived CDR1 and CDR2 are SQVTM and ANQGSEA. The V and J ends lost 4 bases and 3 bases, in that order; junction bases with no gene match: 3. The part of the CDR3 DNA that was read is TGCAGCGTTGCGACAGGGAACAATCAGCCC. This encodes CSVATGNNQP. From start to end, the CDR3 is CSVATGNNQPQHF.

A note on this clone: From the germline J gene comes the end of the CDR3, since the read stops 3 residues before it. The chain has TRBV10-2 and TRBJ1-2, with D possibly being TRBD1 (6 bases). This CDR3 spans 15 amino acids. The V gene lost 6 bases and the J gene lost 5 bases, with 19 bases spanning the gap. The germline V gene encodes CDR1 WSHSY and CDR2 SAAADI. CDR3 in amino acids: CASRKDSTPIYGYTF. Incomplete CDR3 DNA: TGCGCCAGCAGAAAGGACAGTACCCCAATATATGGC.

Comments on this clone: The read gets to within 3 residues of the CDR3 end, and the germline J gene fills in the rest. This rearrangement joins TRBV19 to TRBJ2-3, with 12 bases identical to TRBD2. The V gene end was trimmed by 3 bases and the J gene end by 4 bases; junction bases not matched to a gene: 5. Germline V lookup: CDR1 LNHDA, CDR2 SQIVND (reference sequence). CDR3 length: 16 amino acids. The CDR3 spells CASSMGLAGNSDTQYF. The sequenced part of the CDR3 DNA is TGTGCCAGTAGTATGGGACTAGCGGGCAACTCAGATACG.

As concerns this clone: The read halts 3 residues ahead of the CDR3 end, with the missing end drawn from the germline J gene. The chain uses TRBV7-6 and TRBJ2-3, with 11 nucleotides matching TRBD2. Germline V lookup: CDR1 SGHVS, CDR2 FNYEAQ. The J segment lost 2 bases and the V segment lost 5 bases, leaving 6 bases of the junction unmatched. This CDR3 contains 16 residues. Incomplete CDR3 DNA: TGTGCCAGCAGCCGCGGACTAGCGGGTCCCACAGATACG. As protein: CASSRGLAGPTDT. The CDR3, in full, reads CASSRGLAGPTDTQYF.

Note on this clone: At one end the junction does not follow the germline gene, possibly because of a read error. CDR3 bases read: TGTGCCAGCAGCGAAGCCAGAAACGAG. Translated: CASSEARNE. The CDR3 reads in full as CASSEARNEQYF. This sequence joins TRBV6-1 and TRBJ2-7; D is undetermined. The CDR3 end is not reached by the read, which stops 3 residues before it; the germline J gene fills it in. Germline CDR1 MNHNS, CDR2 SASEGT. This CDR3 is 12 amino acids long.

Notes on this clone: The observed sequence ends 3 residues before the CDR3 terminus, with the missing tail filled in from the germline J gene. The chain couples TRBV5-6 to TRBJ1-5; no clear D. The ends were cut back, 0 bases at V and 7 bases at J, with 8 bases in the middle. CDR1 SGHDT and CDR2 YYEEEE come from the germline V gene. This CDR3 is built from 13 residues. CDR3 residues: CASSLEGYQPQHF. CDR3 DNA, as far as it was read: TGTGCCAGCAGCTTGGAAGGTTACCAGCCC.

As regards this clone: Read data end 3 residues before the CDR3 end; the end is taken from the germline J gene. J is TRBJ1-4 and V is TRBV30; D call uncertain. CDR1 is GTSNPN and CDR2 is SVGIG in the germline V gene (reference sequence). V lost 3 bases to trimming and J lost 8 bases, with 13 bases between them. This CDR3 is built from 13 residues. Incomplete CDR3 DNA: TGTGCCTGGAGGTTACCTCCCGGGGAAAAA. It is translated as CAWRLPPGEK. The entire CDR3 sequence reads CAWRLPPGEKLFF.

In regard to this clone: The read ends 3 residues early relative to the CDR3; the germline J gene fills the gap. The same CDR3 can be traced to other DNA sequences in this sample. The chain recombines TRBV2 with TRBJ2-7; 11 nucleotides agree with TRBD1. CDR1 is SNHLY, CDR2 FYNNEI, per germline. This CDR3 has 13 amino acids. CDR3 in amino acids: CASFRDRGYEQYF. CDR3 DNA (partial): TGTGCTAGCTTCCGGGACAGGGGGTACGAG.

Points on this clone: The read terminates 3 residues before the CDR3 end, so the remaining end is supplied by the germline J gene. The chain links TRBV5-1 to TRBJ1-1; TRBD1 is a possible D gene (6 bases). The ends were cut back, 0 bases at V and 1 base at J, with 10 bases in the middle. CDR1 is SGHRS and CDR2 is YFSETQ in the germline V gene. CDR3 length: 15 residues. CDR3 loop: CASSLAGTTNTEAFF. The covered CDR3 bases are TGCGCCAGCAGCTTGGCCGGGACAACGAACACTGAA.

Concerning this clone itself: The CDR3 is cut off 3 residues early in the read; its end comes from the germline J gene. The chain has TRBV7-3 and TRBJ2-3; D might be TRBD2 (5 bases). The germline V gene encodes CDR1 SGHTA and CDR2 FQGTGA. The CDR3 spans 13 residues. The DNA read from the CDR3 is TGTGCCAGCAGCTTCGGACCCGGGGAGACG. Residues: CASSFGPGET. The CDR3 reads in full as CASSFGPGETQYF.

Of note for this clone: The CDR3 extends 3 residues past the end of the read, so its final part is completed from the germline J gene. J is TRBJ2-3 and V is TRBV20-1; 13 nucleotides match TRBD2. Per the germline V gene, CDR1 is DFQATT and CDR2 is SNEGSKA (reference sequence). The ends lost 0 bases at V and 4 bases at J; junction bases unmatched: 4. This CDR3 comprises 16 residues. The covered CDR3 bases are TGCAGTGCTAGAGATCCGGGACTAGCGGGGTCAGATACG. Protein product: CSARDPGLAGSDT. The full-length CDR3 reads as CSARDPGLAGSDTQYF.

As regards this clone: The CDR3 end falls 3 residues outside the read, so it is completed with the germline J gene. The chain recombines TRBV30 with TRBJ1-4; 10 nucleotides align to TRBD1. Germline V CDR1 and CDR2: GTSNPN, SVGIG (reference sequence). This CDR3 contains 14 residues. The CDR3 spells CACSYGTGVSKLFF. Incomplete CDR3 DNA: TGTGCCTGCAGCTACGGGACAGGGGTGAGCAAA.

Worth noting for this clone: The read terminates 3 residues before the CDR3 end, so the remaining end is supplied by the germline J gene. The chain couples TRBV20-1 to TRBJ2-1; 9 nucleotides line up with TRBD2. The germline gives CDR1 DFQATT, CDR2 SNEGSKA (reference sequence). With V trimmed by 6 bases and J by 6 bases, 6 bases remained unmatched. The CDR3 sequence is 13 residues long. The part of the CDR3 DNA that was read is TGCAGTGCCACTCGGACTAGCGCCAATGAG. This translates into CSATRTSANE. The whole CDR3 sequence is CSATRTSANEQFF.

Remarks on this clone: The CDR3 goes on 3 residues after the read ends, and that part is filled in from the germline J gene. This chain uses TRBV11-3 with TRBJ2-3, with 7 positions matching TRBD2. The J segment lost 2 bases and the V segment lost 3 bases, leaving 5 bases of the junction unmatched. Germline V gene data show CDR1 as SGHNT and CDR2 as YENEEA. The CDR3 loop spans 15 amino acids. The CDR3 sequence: CASSLRLADTDTQYF. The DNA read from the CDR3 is TGTGCCAGCAGCTTGAGGCTAGCGGACACAGATACG. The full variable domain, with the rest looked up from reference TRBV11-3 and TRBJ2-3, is EAGVVQSPRYKIIEKKQPVAFWCNPISGHNTLYWYLQNLGQGPELLIRYENEEAVDDSQLPKDRFSAERLKGVDSTLKIQPAELGDSAVYLCASSLRLADTDTQYFGPGTRLTVL.

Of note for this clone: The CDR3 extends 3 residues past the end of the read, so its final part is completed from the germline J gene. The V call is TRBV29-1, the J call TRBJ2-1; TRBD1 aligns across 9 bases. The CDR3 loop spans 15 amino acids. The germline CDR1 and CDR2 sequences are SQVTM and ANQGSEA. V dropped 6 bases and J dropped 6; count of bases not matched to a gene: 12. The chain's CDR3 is CSVEPGTGKVNEQFF. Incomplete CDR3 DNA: TGCAGCGTGGAGCCAGGGACAGGGAAAGTCAATGAG.

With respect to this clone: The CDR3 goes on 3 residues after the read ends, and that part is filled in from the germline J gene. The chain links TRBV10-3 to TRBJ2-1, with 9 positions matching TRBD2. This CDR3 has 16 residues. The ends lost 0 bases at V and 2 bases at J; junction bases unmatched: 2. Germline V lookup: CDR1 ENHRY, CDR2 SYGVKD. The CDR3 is CAISESSGGPYNEQFF. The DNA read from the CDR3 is TGTGCCATCAGTGAGTCGAGCGGGGGGCCCTACAATGAG.

The CDR3 sequence is CASSQEGRAGRETQYF. The CDR3 DNA, read in part, is TGCGCCAGCAGCCAAGAGGGAAGAGCGGGAAGGGAGACC. The V gene is TRBV4-1, the J gene TRBJ2-5, with 7 positions matching TRBD2. The sequenced fragment ends 3 residues before the CDR3 boundary, so the rest is inferred from the germline J gene. CDR1 is MGHRA, CDR2 YSYEKL, per germline. V lost 0 bases to trimming and J lost 5 bases; unmatched junction nucleotides: 9. The CDR3 runs 16 residues.

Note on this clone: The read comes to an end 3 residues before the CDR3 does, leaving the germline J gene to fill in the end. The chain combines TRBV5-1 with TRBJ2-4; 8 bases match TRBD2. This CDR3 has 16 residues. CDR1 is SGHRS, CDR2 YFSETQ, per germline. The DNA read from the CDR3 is TGCGCCAGCAGCTTTGGGTCTAGCGGGTCTCATTCGGTT. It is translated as CASSFGSSGSHSV. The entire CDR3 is CASSFGSSGSHSVQYF. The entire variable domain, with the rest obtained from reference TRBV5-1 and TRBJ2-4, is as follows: KAGVTQTPRYLIKTRGQQVTLSCSPISGHRSVSWYQQTPGQGLQFLFEYFSETQRNKGNFPGRFSGRQFSNSRSEMNVSTLELGDSALYLCASSFGSSGSHSVQYFGAGTRLSVL.

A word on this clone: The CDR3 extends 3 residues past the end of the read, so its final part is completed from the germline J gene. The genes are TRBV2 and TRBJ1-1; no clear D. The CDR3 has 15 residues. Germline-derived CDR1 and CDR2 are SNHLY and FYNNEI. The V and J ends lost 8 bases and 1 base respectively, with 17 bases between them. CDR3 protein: CASLKAVKGNTEAFF. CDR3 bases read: TGTGCCAGCCTCAAAGCGGTGAAGGGGAACACTGAA.

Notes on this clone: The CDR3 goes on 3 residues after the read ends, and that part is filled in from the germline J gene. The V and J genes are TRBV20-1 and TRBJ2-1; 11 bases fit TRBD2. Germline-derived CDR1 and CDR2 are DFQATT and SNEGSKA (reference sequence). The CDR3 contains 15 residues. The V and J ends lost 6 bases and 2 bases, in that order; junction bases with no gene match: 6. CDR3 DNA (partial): TGCAGTGCCAAAACTAGCGGGGGTCCCTACAATGAG. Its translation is CSAKTSGGPYNE. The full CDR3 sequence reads CSAKTSGGPYNEQFF.

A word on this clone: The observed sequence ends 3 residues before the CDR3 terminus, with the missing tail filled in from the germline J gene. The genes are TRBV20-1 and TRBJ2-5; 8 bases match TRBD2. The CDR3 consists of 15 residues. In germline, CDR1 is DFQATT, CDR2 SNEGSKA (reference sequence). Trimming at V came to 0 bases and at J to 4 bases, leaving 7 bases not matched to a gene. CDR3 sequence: CSARDGLAGRETQYF. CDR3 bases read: TGCAGTGCTAGAGATGGGCTAGCGGGCAGAGAGACC.

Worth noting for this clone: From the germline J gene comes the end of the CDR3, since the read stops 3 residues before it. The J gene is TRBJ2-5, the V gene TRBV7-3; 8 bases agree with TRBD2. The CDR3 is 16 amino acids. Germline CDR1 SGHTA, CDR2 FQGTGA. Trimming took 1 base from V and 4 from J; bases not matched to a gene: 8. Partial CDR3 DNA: TGTGCCAGCAGCTTAAGAGAACCAGCGGGAGCAGAGACC. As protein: CASSLREPAGAET. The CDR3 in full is CASSLREPAGAETQYF.